Each of the 11 T cell receptor beta chains below was sequenced from the same sample in a study of cytomegalovirus exposure and HLA in healthy donors. Primers: 60 Vbeta forward and 13 Jbeta reverse. Profiled with immunoSEQ multiplex PCR; TCRdb holds only in-frame clones, not every one. The sample holds 200,000 to 250,000 clones, about 80% seen once. Sequencing was performed on PBMCs. All receptors come from a woman aged 40 to 55 in good health and CMV-seronegative.

The chain links TRBV7-3 to TRBJ1-1; D is ambiguous. The CDR3 extends over 15 amino acids. V lost 1 base and J 1 base, leaving 10 bases between the germline ends. In germline, CDR1 is SGHTA, CDR2 FQGTGA. CDR3 bases: TGTGCCAGCAGCTTAAACCCGGTCCCGAACACTGAAGCTTTCTTT. This codes for CASSLNPVPNTEAFF.

This clone was seen only once. An end of the junction does not agree with germline; a read error may underlie this. The gene calls are TRBV7-7 and TRBJ1-3; the D gene is possibly TRBD1 (6 bases). In germline, CDR1 is SSHAT, CDR2 FNYEAQ (reference sequence). The CDR3 is made up of 14 amino acids. CDR3 residues: CASTKGGGGNTIYF. The CDR3 coding sequence is TGTGCTAGCACCAAGGGGGGGGGTGGAAACACCATATATTTT.

The chain is built from TRBV7-3 and TRBJ1-1, with TRBD1 matching 7 bases. The germline CDR1 and CDR2 sequences are SGHTA and FQGTGA. The CDR3 is 13 amino acids. Trimming at V came to 5 bases and at J to 4 bases, leaving 4 bases not matched to a gene. CDR3 in DNA: TGTGCCAGCAGCCGGGGACAGCTCACTGAAGCTTTCTTT. Translated: CASSRGQLTEAFF. The full variable domain, with the rest looked up from reference TRBV7-3 and TRBJ1-1, is GAGVSQTPSNKVTEKGKYVELRCDPISGHTALYWYRQSLGQGPEFLIYFQGTGAADDSGLPNDRFFAVRPEGSVSTLKIQRTERGDSAVYLCASSRGQLTEAFFGQGTRLTVV.

The count of this clone is one. The rearrangement links TRBV6-1 to TRBJ2-1; D is undetermined. From germline, CDR1 is MNHNS and CDR2 SASEGT. Deletions cut 7 bases from V and 0 bases from J, with 7 bases between. There are 13 residues in the CDR3. The CDR3 nucleotides are TGTGCCAGCACCGTATACTCCTACAATGAGCAGTTCTTC. Translation: CASTVYSYNEQFF.

This chain links TRBV28 with TRBJ2-5; tentative D call: TRBD2 (5 bases). The CDR3 spans 13 residues. From germline, CDR1 is MDHEN and CDR2 SYDVKM. Trimming took 8 bases from V and 5 from J, leaving 15 bases between them. CDR3 DNA sequence: TGTGCCAGCCGTGACGGAGAGCGGGAGACCCAGTACTTC. It codes for CASRDGERETQYF. The variable domain in full, with the rest retrieved from reference TRBV28 and TRBJ2-5, is DVKVTQSSRYLVKRTGEKVFLECVQDMDHENMFWYRQDPGLGLRLIYFSYDVKMKEKGDIPEGYSVSREKKERFSLILESASTNQTSMYLCASRDGERETQYFGPGTRLLVL.

This sequence joins TRBV7-8 and TRBJ2-2; no clear D. V dropped 3 bases and J dropped 3 bases, with 11 bases sitting between them. The CDR3 contains 15 residues. The germline V gene encodes CDR1 SGHVS and CDR2 FQNEAQ. CDR3 nucleotides: TGTGCCAGCAGCTTGAGTCTAATCTACACCGGGGAGCTGTTTTTT. Translated, it gives CASSLSLIYTGELFF. The full variable domain, rest sourced from reference TRBV7-8 and TRBJ2-2, is GAGVSQSPRYKVAKRGQDVALRCDPISGHVSLFWYQQALGQGPEFLTYFQNEAQLDKSGLPSDRFFAERPEGSVSTLKIQRTQQEDSAVYLCASSLSLIYTGELFFGEGSRLTVL.

The genes are TRBV30 and TRBJ1-1; 12 bases line up with TRBD1. V shed 7 bases and J 9 bases; nucleotides not matched to a gene: 12. The CDR3 is 14 residues long. CDR1 is GTSNPN and CDR2 is SVGIG in the germline V gene (reference sequence). CDR3 region: CASRRDRGLRQAFF. CDR3 in DNA: TGTGCCTCTCGCCGGGACAGGGGGCTTCGACAAGCTTTCTTT.

The CDR3 region has the DNA TGCGCCAGCAGCCAAGAAGGTAGCACGGACTATGGCTACACCTTC. Translation: CASSQEGSTDYGYTF. This chain uses TRBV4-3 with TRBJ1-2; D remains ambiguous. This CDR3 is 15 amino acids long. Trimming took 0 bases from V and 3 from J, leaving 11 bases between them. From germline, CDR1 is LGHNA and CDR2 YSLEER.

V usage is TRBV7-2 and J usage is TRBJ2-3, with 7 bases aligning to TRBD2. V lost 5 bases and J lost 5; bases outside the gene matches: 13. The CDR3 runs to 16 residues. Germline V gives CDR1 SGHTA, CDR2 FQGNSA. CDR3 sequence reads: CASSAQGGGGGDTQYF. The CDR3 DNA reads as TGTGCCAGCAGCGCCCAGGGTGGCGGGGGTGGAGATACGCAGTATTTT. The variable domain in full, completed from reference TRBV7-2 and TRBJ2-3, reads GAGVSQSPSNKVTEKGKDVELRCDPISGHTALYWYRQSLGQGLEFLIYFQGNSAPDKSGLPSDRFSAERTGGSVSTLTIQRTQQEDSAVYLCASSAQGGGGGDTQYFGPGTRLTVL.

This rearrangement joins TRBV2 to TRBJ1-1; D gene unclear. The CDR3 sequence is 15 residues long. Germline values: CDR1 SNHLY, CDR2 FYNNEI. The V and J ends lost 7 bases and 2 bases respectively, with 17 bases between them. CDR3 loop: CASTGTDMINTEAFF. Written as DNA, the CDR3 is TGTGCCAGCACGGGAACCGATATGATTAACACTGAAGCTTTCTTT. The variable domain in full, with the rest retrieved from reference TRBV2 and TRBJ1-1, is EPEVTQTPSHQVTQMGQEVILRCVPISNHLYFYWYRQILGQKVEFLVSFYNNEISEKSEIFDDQFSVERPDGSNFTLKIRSTKLEDSAMYFCASTGTDMINTEAFFGQGTRLTVV.

This clone was seen once. Other DNA sequences in the same sample also yield this CDR3. The chain links TRBV19 to TRBJ1-2; possible D gene TRBD1, 5 bases. The CDR3 has 13 residues. In germline, CDR1 is LNHDA, CDR2 SQIVND (reference sequence). The V end was cut by 3 bases, the J end by 5 bases, with 10 bases between. The CDR3 DNA is TGTGCCAGTAGTATCGGGAGGGGTTATGGCTACACCTTC. Residues: CASSIGRGYGYTF.